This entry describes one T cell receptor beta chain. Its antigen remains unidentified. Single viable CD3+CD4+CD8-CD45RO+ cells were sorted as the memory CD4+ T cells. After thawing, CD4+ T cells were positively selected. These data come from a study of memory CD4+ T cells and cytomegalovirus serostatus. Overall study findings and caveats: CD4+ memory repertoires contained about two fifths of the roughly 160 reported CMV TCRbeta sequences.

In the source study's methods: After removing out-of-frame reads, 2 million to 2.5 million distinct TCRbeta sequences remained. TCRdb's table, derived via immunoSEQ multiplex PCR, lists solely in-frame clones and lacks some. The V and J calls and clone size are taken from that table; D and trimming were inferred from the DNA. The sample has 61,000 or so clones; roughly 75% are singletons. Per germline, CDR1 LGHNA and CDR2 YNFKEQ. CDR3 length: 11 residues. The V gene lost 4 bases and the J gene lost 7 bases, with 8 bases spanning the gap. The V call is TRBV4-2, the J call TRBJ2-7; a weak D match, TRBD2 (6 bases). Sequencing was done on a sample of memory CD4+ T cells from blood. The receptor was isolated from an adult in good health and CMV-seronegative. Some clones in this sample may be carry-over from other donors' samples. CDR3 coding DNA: TGTGCCAGCAGCCTTCGGGGGGAGCAGTACTTC. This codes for CASSLRGEQYF.